This T cell receptor (beta chain) was recovered during a study of cytomegalovirus exposure and HLA in healthy donors. V lost 1 base and J 2 bases, leaving 8 bases between the germline ends. This CDR3 has 13 amino acids. Germline CDR1 is SQVTM and CDR2 is ANQGSEA. PCR used 60 Vbeta primers and 13 Jbeta primers. Only in-frame clones appear in the TCRdb table, and some are missing; sequencing was by immunoSEQ multiplex PCR. Its table lists roughly 100,000 clones. The J gene is TRBJ2-5, the V gene TRBV29-1, with D maybe TRBD1 (5 bases). The origin of this receptor is a man in his forties in good health and CMV-seronegative. The sequencing input was PBMCs. The DNA of the CDR3 is TGCAGCGTTGAAGGGTCAGGGCAAGAGACCCAGTACTTC. It encodes CSVEGSGQETQYF.